The 14 T cell receptor beta chains below were found in one sample sequenced in a study of shared clonotypes between healthy human individuals. TCRdb's copy holds only in-frame clones and misses some; the assay was immunoSEQ multiplex PCR. The sample yields roughly 1 million clones, around 76% seen once. The sample taken for sequencing was memory CD4+ T cells sorted from blood. As for subset: CD45RA-negative fraction. The receptors come from a man aged 18 to 29 in good health.

The chain joins TRBV4-3 to TRBJ2-7; D is unresolved. The CDR3 extends over 16 amino acids. Deletions cut 0 bases from V and 3 bases from J, with 15 bases between. Germline V gene lookup returns CDR1 LGHNA and CDR2 YSLEER. CDR3: CASSQDEVGRSYEQYF. CDR3 DNA: TGCGCCAGCAGCCAAGATGAAGTTGGCCGGAGCTACGAGCAGTACTTC.

Comment on this clone: Different DNA sequences within this sample yield the same CDR3. The chain joins TRBV4-3 to TRBJ2-1; D ambiguous. CDR3 size: 15 residues. CDR1 and CDR2 (germline): LGHNA, YSLEER. V lost 4 bases and J lost 0, with 10 bases in between. The CDR3 is CASSPEKSSYNEQFF. The CDR3 coding sequence is TGCGCCAGCAGCCCCGAAAAGAGCTCCTACAATGAGCAGTTCTTC.

The rearrangement links TRBV5-1 to TRBJ1-2; TRBD1 aligns across 9 bases. The CDR3 has 14 residues. With V trimmed by 0 bases and J by 8 bases, 5 bases remained unmatched. CDR1 SGHRS and CDR2 YFSETQ come from the germline V gene. Here the CDR3 DNA reads TGCGCCAGCAGCTTGGGACAGGGGGAAGAGGGCTACACCTTC. Translating gives CASSLGQGEEGYTF.

This clone has a single count. This may stem from a read error, because a much larger clone lies one nucleotide away. The V call is TRBV28, the J call TRBJ2-7; 7 bases are shared with TRBD1. This CDR3 comprises 14 residues. Germline loops: CDR1 MDHEN, CDR2 SYDVKM. CDR3 region: CVSSLLTGTYEQYF. The DNA for the CDR3 is TGTGTCAGCAGTTTACTGACAGGGACCTACGAGCAGTACTTC.

The J gene is TRBJ2-2, the V gene TRBV5-1, with D possibly TRBD2 on 5 matching bases. In germline, CDR1 is SGHRS, CDR2 YFSETQ. The CDR3 loop spans 14 amino acids. With 4 bases removed from V and 5 bases from J, the gap between germline ends came to 12 bases. CDR3 bases: TGCGCCAGCAGCCTGTGGACTGGGACCGGGGAGCTGTTTTTT. Its protein is CASSLWTGTGELFF.

The chain has TRBV5-1 and TRBJ2-5, with D perhaps TRBD2 (6 bases). Germline V gene lookup returns CDR1 SGHRS and CDR2 YFSETQ. V was clipped by 4 bases and J by 0 bases, with 19 bases between them. This CDR3 contains 17 residues. CDR3 in amino acids: CASSQGLKPRYQETQYF. CDR3 nucleotide sequence: TGCGCCAGCAGCCAGGGACTCAAACCTAGGTACCAAGAGACCCAGTACTTC.

This clone was recorded once. This chain uses TRBV6-5 with TRBJ2-5, with D perhaps TRBD1 (5 bases). The CDR3 loop spans 13 amino acids. V was trimmed by 10 bases and J by 8 bases, leaving 20 bases between them. Per germline, CDR1 MNHEY and CDR2 SVGAGI. Written as DNA, the CDR3 is TGTGCCACCCACATAGGCAGGGTCAGAACCCAGTACTTC. Translation: CATHIGRVRTQYF.

This clone was seen a few times. V and J are TRBV10-1 and TRBJ2-2; the match to TRBD2 covers 7 bases. Germline V lookup: CDR1 WNHNN, CDR2 SYGVQD (reference sequence). V lost 3 bases to trimming and J lost 1 base; unmatched junction nucleotides: 2. This CDR3 region has 15 residues. The CDR3 DNA reads TGCGCCAGCAGTGAAGGCGGGAGGAACACCGGGGAGCTGTTTTTT. Translation gives CASSEGGRNTGELFF.

The chain recombines TRBV9 with TRBJ1-2; D uncertain. Germline loops: CDR1 SGDLS, CDR2 YYNGEE. CDR3 length: 15 amino acids. V was clipped by 0 bases and J by 4 bases, with 13 bases between them. Written as DNA, the CDR3 is TGTGCCAGCAGCGTAGCTGGCGGAATCTCCTATGGCTACACCTTC. Amino acids: CASSVAGGISYGYTF.

This clone has a handful of counts. The V and J genes are TRBV7-8 and TRBJ1-6; D is ambiguous. This CDR3 is 17 amino acids long. Germline V gene lookup returns CDR1 SGHVS and CDR2 FQNEAQ. Trimming took 4 bases from V and 3 from J, leaving 16 bases between them. The CDR3 sequence: CASSSYTSPLYNSPLHF. The CDR3 DNA reads as TGTGCCAGCAGCTCCTACACAAGCCCCCTCTATAATTCACCCCTCCACTTT.

The chain is built from TRBV19 and TRBJ1-1; TRBD1 agrees at 8 bases. The germline gives CDR1 LNHDA, CDR2 SQIVND (reference sequence). This CDR3 is built from 15 residues. J was trimmed by 7 bases and V by 3 bases; bases with no gene match: 10. CDR3 in amino acids: CASSIAADRAIEAFF. As DNA, the CDR3 is TGTGCCAGTAGTATCGCGGCGGACAGGGCAATTGAAGCTTTCTTT.

This chain uses TRBV6-5 with TRBJ1-4, with no clear D. V gave up 6 bases and J gave up 8 bases, with 16 bases separating them. From germline, CDR1 is MNHEY and CDR2 SVGAGI. This CDR3 region has 14 residues. Here the CDR3 reads CASSAAGESEKLFF. As DNA, the CDR3 is TGTGCCAGCAGCGCGGCTGGGGAAAGCGAAAAACTGTTTTTT.

The chain carries TRBV5-1 and TRBJ2-6; D is ambiguous. The germline V gene encodes CDR1 SGHRS and CDR2 YFSETQ. V lost 0 bases, J lost 0 bases, and 19 bases lay in between. This CDR3 is built from 20 residues. CDR3 coding DNA: TGCGCCAGCAGCTTGGCCTCCTCGGCGGCACGAGGCTCTGGGGCCAACGTCCTGACTTTC. Amino acids: CASSLASSAARGSGANVLTF. Drawing the rest from reference TRBV5-1 and TRBJ2-6, the complete variable domain is KAGVTQTPRYLIKTRGQQVTLSCSPISGHRSVSWYQQTPGQGLQFLFEYFSETQRNKGNFPGRFSGRQFSNSRSEMNVSTLELGDSALYLCASSLASSAARGSGANVLTFGAGSRLTVL.

With regard to this clone: This clone may be a read error of a much larger clone one base away. The genes are TRBV5-4 and TRBJ1-6, with 8 bases identical to TRBD1. The trim removed 3 bases at V and 0 bases at J, leaving 2 bases unmatched. Germline CDR1 reads SGHNT; CDR2 reads YYREEE (reference sequence). This CDR3 spans 16 amino acids. The CDR3 reads CASSWDRSSYNSPLHF. CDR3 in DNA: TGTGCCAGCAGCTGGGACAGGAGCTCCTATAATTCACCCCTCCACTTT.